This TCR beta chain was obtained from a study of immune characterization of retroperitoneal liposarcoma. TCRdb itself ran the PCR reads through MiXCR, one entry per CDR3 protein. The sample lists about 12,000 distinct CDR3 sequences, over 45% occurring once. Germline V gene lookup returns CDR1 MNHEY and CDR2 SVGAGI. This CDR3 is 13 amino acids long. Between the trimmed V and J ends, which lost 5 bases and 8 bases, there was a span of 13 bases. J is TRBJ2-1 and V is TRBV6-5; D tentatively reads TRBD1 or TRBD2 (5 bases each). Sequenced input: tumor tissue. This receptor was taken from a female donor with retroperitoneal liposarcoma. CDR3 region: CASSRAGSDEQFF. CDR3 DNA sequence: TGTGCCAGCAGTCGGGCAGGGAGTGATGAGCAGTTCTTC.